Listed below are T cell receptor beta chains from one sample, sequenced in a study of T cells during gluten challenge in celiac disease. TCRdb ran MiXCR on the single-cell sequencing reads and lists one entry per CDR3 protein. This sample carries about 99 distinct CDR3 sequences, roughly 53% of them seen once, and the ten largest clones take 73%. Sequencing used gluten-specific CD4+ T cells sorted from blood using tetramers, obtained at baseline or on day 6, 14 or 28 of gluten challenge (not recorded which). These TCRs come from a female donor with celiac disease. Both conserved end residues are part of each CDR3. D genes are given only for firm matches. A clone size is listed for some rows: how often the clone was seen (once, few, many), or a class if it is expanded.

TRBD2,TRBV7-2,TRBJ2-1,-,CASSLRAGDENEQFF,TGTGCCAGCAGCTTAAGAGCGGGAGATGAGAATGAGCAGTTCTTC
-,TRBV20-1,TRBJ1-5,few,CSARRQVDQPQHF,TGCAGTGCCAGACGACAGGTCGATCAGCCCCAGCATTTT
-,TRBV6-2/TRBV6-3,TRBJ1-5,-,CASRRWDQPQHF,TGTGCCAGCAGGAGGTGGGATCAGCCCCAGCATTTT
-,TRBV7-2,TRBJ2-1,few,CASSLRALDQGEQFF,TGTGCCAGCAGCTTAAGGGCCCTCGACCAAGGCGAGCAGTTCTTC
TRBD1,TRBV27,TRBJ1-1,hyperexpanded,CASSTGTGGPGTEAFF,TGTGCCAGCTCAACCGGGACAGGGGGCCCTGGCACTGAAGCTTTCTTT
-,TRBV5-8,TRBJ2-7,few,CASSLGMTSSWEQYF,TGTGCCAGCAGCTTGGGGATGACGAGCTCGTGGGAGCAGTACTTC
TRBD2,TRBV7-6,TRBJ2-3,hyperexpanded,CASSVLAGAGGDTQYF,TGTGCCAGCAGCGTCCTAGCGGGGGCCGGCGGAGATACGCAGTATTTT
-,TRBV29-1,TRBJ1-5,-,CSVRAGGNQPQHF,TGCAGCGTTCGTGCGGGCGGCAATCAGCCCCAGCATTTT
TRBD2,TRBV29-1,TRBJ2-5,few,CSGGGWEGTQYF,TGCAGCGGGGGCGGCTGGGAGGGGACCCAGTACTTC
TRBD1,TRBV5-1,TRBJ1-2,-,CASSLAGGQGVVGGYTF,TGCGCCAGCAGCTTGGCCGGGGGACAGGGCGTTGTGGGAGGCTACACCTTC
-,TRBV7-2,TRBJ2-2,hyperexpanded,CASSFRSIQGGELFF,TGTGCCAGCAGCTTCCGTTCGATACAGGGCGGGGAGCTGTTTTTT
-,TRBV12-3/TRBV12-4,TRBJ2-1,-,CASSLSGYNEQFF,TGTGCCAGCAGTTTGAGCGGGTACAATGAGCAGTTCTTC
TRBD1,TRBV4-2,TRBJ1-3,-,CASSSRQGGNTIYF,TGTGCCAGCAGCTCACGACAGGGGGGAAACACCATATATTTT
TRBD2,TRBV7-6,TRBJ2-3,-,CASSILAGGGGDTQYF,TGTGCCAGCAGCATCCTAGCGGGGGGCGGCGGAGATACGCAGTATTTT
-,TRBV29-1,TRBJ1-1,-,CSVGHGERAFF,TGCAGCGTCGGACATGGGGAGAGAGCTTTCTTT
-,TRBV7-6,TRBJ2-2,-,CASSRGTWDTGELFF,TGTGCCAGCAGCCGCGGGACTTGGGACACCGGGGAGCTGTTTTTT
-,TRBV5-6,TRBJ1-3,-,CASSFSSSGTIYF,TGTGCCAGCAGCTTCTCCTCTTCAGGCACCATATATTTT
TRBD1,TRBV5-1,TRBJ1-6,-,CASSLDRGGQGGSPLHF,TGCGCCAGCAGCTTGGACCGGGGTGGACAGGGGGGTTCACCCCTCCACTTT
TRBD1,TRBV5-6,TRBJ2-5,-,CASSWGTAETQYF,TGTGCCAGCAGCTGGGGGACAGCAGAGACCCAGTACTTC
-,TRBV2,TRBJ2-7,hyperexpanded,CASMPLQDGSYEQYF,TGTGCCAGCATGCCCCTCCAGGACGGTTCCTACGAGCAGTACTTC
TRBD2,TRBV28,TRBJ2-3,hyperexpanded,CASSTLAGGTDTQYF,TGTGCCAGCAGTACACTAGCGGGGGGAACAGATACGCAGTATTTT
TRBD2,TRBV4-3,TRBJ2-1,few,CASSHLLAGDYNEQFF,TGCGCCAGCAGCCACCTACTAGCGGGGGACTACAATGAGCAGTTCTTC
TRBD2,TRBV29-1,TRBJ2-5,-,CSVGVLAGWAETQYF,TGCAGCGTTGGTGTACTAGCGGGTTGGGCAGAGACCCAGTACTTC
-,TRBV19,TRBJ2-6,-,CASSIVGVYSGANVLTF,TGTGCCAGTAGTATCGTCGGGGTCTACTCTGGGGCCAACGTCCTGACTTTC
TRBD2,TRBV4-3,TRBJ2-5,once,CASSQGAGTSGRDETQYF,TGCGCCAGCAGCCAAGGAGCCGGGACTAGCGGGAGGGATGAGACCCAGTACTTC
TRBD1,TRBV4-3,TRBJ2-7,-,CASSHPGTGNEQYF,TGCGCCAGCAGCCACCCCGGGACAGGGAACGAGCAGTACTTC
TRBD2,TRBV29-1,TRBJ2-7,-,CSVGGGTSYEQYF,TGCAGCGTGGGGGGAGGGACCTCCTACGAGCAGTACTTC
-,TRBV6-2/TRBV6-3,TRBJ1-2,few,CASSYNRESTDTF,TGTGCCAGCAGTTACAACAGGGAGTCGACGGACACCTTC
TRBD2,TRBV29-1,TRBJ2-3,-,CSAYGLAGTDTQYF,TGCAGCGCCTACGGACTAGCGGGAACAGATACGCAGTATTTT
TRBD2,TRBV7-2,TRBJ2-3,once,CASSLRAGDQGTQYF,TGTGCCAGCAGCTTACGGGCGGGGGACCAAGGTACGCAGTATTTT
-,TRBV7-2,TRBJ2-2,-,CASSLFGRQDPTGELFF,TGTGCCAGCAGCTTATTCGGCAGACAGGACCCTACCGGGGAGCTGTTTTTT
-,TRBV7-3,TRBJ2-3,once,CASSTTNTDTQYF,TGTGCCAGCAGCACGACTAACACAGATACGCAGTATTTT
-,TRBV7-2,TRBJ2-7,hyperexpanded,CASSLDPPPDGAYEQYF,TGTGCCAGCAGCTTAGATCCCCCACCGGATGGGGCTTACGAGCAGTACTTC
-,TRBV7-3,TRBJ1-3,hyperexpanded,CASSIRGGDTIYF,TGTGCCAGCAGCATAAGGGGTGGGGACACCATATATTTT
TRBD1,TRBV7-2,TRBJ2-7,few,CASSLRTGDGGEQYF,TGTGCCAGCAGCTTAAGGACAGGGGATGGAGGCGAGCAGTACTTC
TRBD1,TRBV5-6,TRBJ1-6,-,CASSQIGQGRSPLHF,TGTGCCAGCAGCCAAATCGGACAGGGGAGGTCACCCCTCCACTTT
TRBD1,TRBV5-6,TRBJ1-5,once,CASSSKSRQGARQPQHF,TGTGCCAGCAGCTCAAAAAGCCGACAGGGGGCTAGGCAGCCCCAGCATTTT
-,TRBV19,TRBJ2-1,-,CASSIAPTGSYNEQFF,TGTGCCAGTAGTATAGCCCCGACAGGCTCCTACAATGAGCAGTTCTTC